This T cell receptor (beta chain) was retrieved from a study of beta chain features in type 1 diabetes. General study points: All four CD4+ subsets from Type 1 diabetes patients carried moderately but significantly shorter TCRB CDR3s.

This clone appeared a few times. Antigen unknown. V lost 7 bases, J lost 8 bases, and 14 bases lay in between. Germline V gene data show CDR1 as MDHEN and CDR2 as SYDVKM. The CDR3 covers 12 residues. Expressed TCRB transcripts got sequenced, as all isolated RNA was reverse transcribed. Sequenced by immunoSEQ multiplex PCR; TCRdb stores in-frame clones only, minus some. The table includes some 640,000 clones, over 11% detected once. The rearrangement joins TRBV28 to TRBJ1-2; possible D gene TRBD1, 5 bases. Sequencing was carried out using naive CD4+ T cells from blood. The receptor was isolated from a man aged 18 to 29 with type 1 diabetes. The CDR3 sequence: CASTPGGAGYTF. CDR3 sequence (DNA): TGTGCCAGCACACCGGGTGGGGCGGGCTACACCTTC.